A single sample is the source of the 30 T cell receptor beta chains below, sequenced in a study of shared clonotypes between healthy human individuals. Some clones are missing from TCRdb's copy, which holds only in-frame ones; the method was immunoSEQ multiplex PCR. The sample lists some 1,600,000 clones, approximately 98% occurring once. The sample was naive CD4+ T cells sorted from blood. Sample subset: CD45RA+ positively selected. The receptors were gathered from a man under 40 in good health.

The gene calls are TRBV6-5 and TRBJ2-5, with a tentative D call TRBD2 (6 bases). CDR1 and CDR2 (germline): MNHEY, SVGAGI. The CDR3 is 14 amino acids. V lost 0 bases to trimming and J lost 2 bases, with 7 bases between them. CDR3 protein: CASSYSEGQETQYF. The CDR3 DNA sequence: TGTGCCAGCAGTTACTCGGAGGGGCAAGAGACCCAGTACTTC.

The chain has TRBV21-1 and TRBJ2-1; the table's D gene call, TRBD2, was not cross checked with the DNA. TRBV21-1 is recorded as a pseudogene. There are 18 residues in the CDR3. The CDR3 loop reads CASWGLAKKKYSYNEQFF. The CDR3 nucleotides read TGTGCCAGCTGGGGACTAGCCAAAAAGAAATACTCCTACAATGAGCAGTTCTTC.

V gene TRBV18 combines with J gene TRBJ2-6, with D tentatively TRBD2 (5 bases). The germline V gene has CDR1 KGHSH and CDR2 LQKENI. The V end lost 1 base, the J end lost 2 bases, and 15 bases lay between the germline ends. This CDR3 comprises 18 residues. The CDR3 DNA reads as TGTGCCAGCTCACCACGACGGGCTGGGGAGCCTGGGGCCAACGTCCTGACTTTC. It is translated as CASSPRRAGEPGANVLTF.

V and J are TRBV5-4 and TRBJ2-5; D not resolved. This CDR3 has 13 residues. Trimming took 1 base from V and 4 from J, leaving 8 bases between them. The germline gives CDR1 SGHNT, CDR2 YYREEE (reference sequence). CDR3 DNA sequence: TGTGCCAGCAGCTTGCCGGACCGAGAGACCCAGTACTTC. Encoded protein: CASSLPDRETQYF. Together with reference TRBV5-4 and TRBJ2-5, the CDR3 gives the full variable domain: ETGVTQSPTHLIKTRGQQVTLRCSSQSGHNTVSWYQQALGQGPQFIFQYYREEENGRGNFPPRFSGLQFPNYSSELNVNALELDDSALYLCASSLPDRETQYFGPGTRLLVL.

This chain uses TRBV21-1 with TRBJ2-2; TRBD2 is the table's D call, not checked against the DNA. TRBV21-1 is termed a pseudogene. CDR3 length: 13 amino acids. The DNA of the CDR3 is TGTGCCAGCAGCAATTGGGAGACCGGGGAGCTGTTTTTT. Its protein is CASSNWETGELFF.

The chain joins TRBV29-1 to TRBJ2-7; possibly TRBD1 for D (6 bases). The CDR3 runs 12 residues. Per germline, CDR1 SQVTM and CDR2 ANQGSEA. Trimming removed 4 bases at V and 2 bases at J, with 9 bases between. The CDR3 is CSVVGAAYEQYF. CDR3 DNA: TGCAGCGTTGTGGGGGCGGCCTACGAGCAGTACTTC.

V gene TRBV11-2 combines with J gene TRBJ1-5, with D maybe TRBD1 (6 bases). Germline values: CDR1 SGHAT, CDR2 FQNNGV. CDR3 length equals 15 residues. Trimming cost V 0 bases and J 3 bases, with 9 bases left between them. In DNA, the CDR3 is TGTGCCAGCAGCTTAGAACAGGGCCCCAATCAGCCCCAGCATTTT. This sequence encodes CASSLEQGPNQPQHF. Using reference TRBV11-2 and TRBJ1-5 for the parts outside the CDR3, the full variable domain is EAGVAQSPRYKIIEKRQSVAFWCNPISGHATLYWYQQILGQGPKLLIQFQNNGVVDDSQLPKDRFSAERLKGVDSTLKIQPAKLEDSAVYLCASSLEQGPNQPQHFGDGTRLSIL.

As for this clone: Within the sample, other DNA sequences also encode this same CDR3. The chain joins TRBV19 to TRBJ1-5; D unclear. CDR1 and CDR2 from the germline V gene are LNHDA and SQIVND (reference sequence). Trimming shortened V by 3 bases and J by 0 bases, and 3 bases separated the two germline ends. The CDR3 loop spans 13 amino acids. CDR3 DNA sequence: TGTGCCAGTAGTATTACTAGCAATCAGCCCCAGCATTTT. This encodes CASSITSNQPQHF. Full variable domain (remainder filled in from reference TRBV19 and TRBJ1-5): DGGITQSPKYLFRKEGQNVTLSCEQNLNHDAMYWYRQDPGQGLRLIYYSQIVNDFQKGDIAEGYSVSREKKESFPLTVTSAQKNPTAFYLCASSITSNQPQHFGDGTRLSIL.

The chain has TRBV29-1 and TRBJ2-3; unclear D gene. The CDR3 runs 15 residues. V lost 4 bases and J 0 bases, leaving 14 bases between the germline ends. Germline V gives CDR1 SQVTM, CDR2 ANQGSEA. The CDR3 reads CSVVPSKGSTDTQYF. As DNA, the CDR3 is TGCAGCGTTGTCCCCTCAAAAGGGAGCACAGATACGCAGTATTTT.

The chain employs TRBV5-4 and TRBJ2-5, with 7 bases aligning to TRBD1. Germline CDR1 and CDR2: SGHNT and YYREEE (reference sequence). Losses at the gene ends were 4 bases for V and 4 bases for J; bases not matched to a gene: 4. The CDR3 has 13 amino acids. This CDR3 is CASSRGQPETQYF. As DNA, the CDR3 is TGTGCCAGCAGCAGGGGACAGCCAGAGACCCAGTACTTC.

V is TRBV11-2 and J is TRBJ1-1, with D unclear. V was clipped by 5 bases and J by 7 bases, with 26 bases between them. The CDR3 has 17 residues. Germline CDR1 reads SGHAT; CDR2 reads FQNNGV. CDR3 sequence reads: CASSPRRGTEGPDEAFF. The DNA for the CDR3 is TGTGCCAGCAGCCCCCGAAGAGGTACTGAAGGGCCTGATGAAGCTTTCTTT.

The chain recombines TRBV18 with TRBJ1-1; TRBD1 aligns across 8 bases. V dropped 2 bases and J dropped 4; count of bases not matched to a gene: 15. The CDR3 sequence is 18 residues long. Germline lookup yields CDR1 KGHSH and CDR2 LQKENI. This chain's CDR3 is CASSPRGQQTGVSTEAFF. DNA for the CDR3: TGTGCCAGCTCACCAAGGGGTCAACAGACAGGGGTCTCCACTGAAGCTTTCTTT.

This sequence joins TRBV11-3 and TRBJ1-1; no reliable D call. This CDR3 has 15 residues. V was trimmed by 3 bases and J by 0 bases, leaving 11 bases between them. Per germline, CDR1 SGHNT and CDR2 YENEEA. In nucleotides, the CDR3 is TGTGCCAGCAGCTTCCTCCGGATCATGAACACTGAAGCTTTCTTT. Protein sequence: CASSFLRIMNTEAFF. Full variable domain (rest looked up from reference TRBV11-3 and TRBJ1-1): EAGVVQSPRYKIIEKKQPVAFWCNPISGHNTLYWYLQNLGQGPELLIRYENEEAVDDSQLPKDRFSAERLKGVDSTLKIQPAELGDSAVYLCASSFLRIMNTEAFFGQGTRLTVV.

The chain combines TRBV11-2 with TRBJ2-3; D not resolved. V lost 1 base and J lost 6, with 5 bases in between. There are 12 residues in the CDR3. Germline CDR1 and CDR2: SGHAT and FQNNGV. CDR3 in DNA: TGTGCCAGCAGCTTAGTTTTTGATACGCAGTATTTT. It is translated as CASSLVFDTQYF.

V gene TRBV6-6 combines with J gene TRBJ2-4; the match to TRBD2 covers 7 bases. Germline V CDR1 and CDR2: MNHNY, SVGAGI (reference sequence). Unmatched junction bases numbered 3, after V lost 0 bases and J lost 7 bases. This CDR3 is built from 14 residues. CDR3 coding DNA: TGTGCCAGCAGTTACTCACTCGGGGGGAACATTCAGTACTTC. Translating gives CASSYSLGGNIQYF.

The chain uses TRBV15 and TRBJ1-1; weak D call: TRBD1 (5 bases). The CDR3 runs to 13 residues. V lost 2 bases and J 4 bases, leaving 8 bases between the germline ends. Germline values: CDR1 LNHNV, CDR2 YYDKDF (reference sequence). This chain's CDR3 is CATSRRGRTEAFF. The CDR3 DNA reads as TGTGCCACCAGCAGAAGGGGACGCACTGAAGCTTTCTTT.

The rearrangement joins TRBV19 to TRBJ1-5; tentatively, D is TRBD1 (6 bases). Trimming stripped 3 bases from V and 1 base from J, with 13 bases between. Per germline, CDR1 LNHDA and CDR2 SQIVND (reference sequence). This CDR3 spans 16 amino acids. CDR3 in DNA: TGTGCCAGTAGTATGGGTGGGGGCCTGAGCAATCAGCCCCAGCATTTT. Translation gives CASSMGGGLSNQPQHF.

The chain couples TRBV5-4 to TRBJ2-1; 10 nucleotides match TRBD1. The CDR3 runs to 15 residues. With 2 bases clipped from V and 5 bases from J, the junction kept 4 bases outside the gene matches. Germline V gene lookup returns CDR1 SGHNT and CDR2 YYREEE (reference sequence). This chain's CDR3 is CASSFDRGLDNEQFF. For the CDR3, the DNA is TGTGCCAGCAGCTTCGACAGGGGGCTAGACAATGAGCAGTTCTTC.

This chain uses TRBV2 with TRBJ2-2; 9 positions match TRBD1. The CDR3 is made up of 16 amino acids. V was clipped by 6 bases and J by 7 bases; unmatched bases: 12. Looked up from germline, CDR1 is SNHLY and CDR2 is FYNNEI. CDR3 sequence (DNA): TGTGCCAGCAGGAAGACCGGGACAGGGACCAGCGGGGAGCTGTTTTTT. Protein product: CASRKTGTGTSGELFF.

The gene calls are TRBV19 and TRBJ1-1; D is possibly TRBD1 (5 bases). Germline CDR1 and CDR2: LNHDA and SQIVND (reference sequence). The CDR3 is made up of 16 amino acids. Trimming took off 7 bases at V and 0 bases at J, with 18 bases between the two ends. CDR3 DNA sequence: TGTGCCAGTACCCCCCAGGGCCGTCGCATGAACACTGAAGCTTTCTTT. It specifies CASTPQGRRMNTEAFF.

The genes are TRBV6-1 and TRBJ1-3; D is unclear. The CDR3 is 13 residues long. The V end lost 3 bases, the J end lost 2 bases, and 5 bases lay between the germline ends. The V gene's germline CDR1 is MNHNS and CDR2 SASEGT. In DNA, the CDR3 is TGTGCCAGCAGTGAGCACACTGGAAACACCATATATTTT. This translates into CASSEHTGNTIYF.

The gene calls are TRBV5-1 and TRBJ2-7, with a possible D match to TRBD2 (5 bases). CDR3 length: 14 residues. V was trimmed by 0 bases and J by 2 bases, leaving 9 bases between them. Germline CDR1 and CDR2: SGHRS and YFSETQ. In DNA form, the CDR3 reads TGCGCCAGCAGCTTGGCCACGGGGACCTACGAGCAGTACTTC. Translating it yields CASSLATGTYEQYF.

The rearrangement joins TRBV5-6 to TRBJ2-3; 7 nucleotides agree with TRBD1. After removal of 0 bases from V and 1 base from J, the junction contained 5 bases not matched to a gene. CDR3 size: 16 residues. Germline loops: CDR1 SGHDT, CDR2 YYEEEE. The CDR3 protein is CASSLVRTGGTDTQYF. In nucleotides, the CDR3 is TGTGCCAGCAGCTTGGTAAGAACAGGGGGCACAGATACGCAGTATTTT. The variable domain in full, completed from reference TRBV5-6 and TRBJ2-3, reads DAGVTQSPTHLIKTRGQQVTLRCSPKSGHDTVSWYQQALGQGPQFIFQYYEEEERQRGNFPDRFSGHQFPNYSSELNVNALLLGDSALYLCASSLVRTGGTDTQYFGPGTRLTVL.

The CDR3 region is CASSYLPTGILDEQYF. Written as DNA, the CDR3 is TGTGCCAGCAGTTACCTACCAACAGGTATCCTTGACGAGCAGTACTTC. The J gene is TRBJ2-7, the V gene TRBV6-5, with D possibly TRBD1 on 5 matching bases. The germline V gene encodes CDR1 MNHEY and CDR2 SVGAGI. The germline V and J ends were trimmed by 2 bases and 5 bases, with 19 bases remaining between them. The CDR3 runs 16 residues.

This clone appeared a single time. This chain links TRBV7-2 with TRBJ2-7, with TRBD2 matching 10 bases. The CDR3 is 15 residues long. The V gene's germline CDR1 is SGHTA and CDR2 FQGNSA. V lost 2 bases and J lost 5; bases outside the gene matches: 6. This chain's CDR3 is CASSLPSGSTDEQYF. The CDR3 nucleotides read TGTGCCAGCAGCTTACCTAGCGGGAGTACGGACGAGCAGTACTTC. Drawing the rest from reference TRBV7-2 and TRBJ2-7, the complete variable domain is GAGVSQSPSNKVTEKGKDVELRCDPISGHTALYWYRQSLGQGLEFLIYFQGNSAPDKSGLPSDRFSAERTGGSVSTLTIQRTQQEDSAVYLCASSLPSGSTDEQYFGPGTRLTVT.

This chain connects TRBV6-1 to TRBJ2-7; TRBD2 agrees at 7 bases. Unmatched junction bases numbered 8, after V lost 8 bases and J lost 1 base. Germline V gene lookup returns CDR1 MNHNS and CDR2 SASEGT. The length of the CDR3 is 14 residues. Here the CDR3 DNA reads TGTGCCAGCGAAAGGGCTAGCGGTTCCTACGAGCAGTACTTC. This encodes CASERASGSYEQYF.

This rearrangement joins TRBV28 to TRBJ1-2, with a weak D call TRBD1 (5 bases). CDR3 length: 16 residues. Germline loops: CDR1 MDHEN, CDR2 SYDVKM. V lost 5 bases and J lost 4, with 20 bases in between. DNA for the CDR3: TGTGCCAGCAGTATCCCACGAGGGACCCTAGGCTATGGCTACACCTTC. Translating it yields CASSIPRGTLGYGYTF.

This sequence joins TRBV6-5 and TRBJ2-3, with 7 bases lining up with TRBD1. The germline CDR1 and CDR2 sequences are MNHEY and SVGAGI. The CDR3 contains 15 residues. Trimming at V came to 2 bases and at J to 4 bases, leaving 6 bases not matched to a gene. The CDR3 protein is CASSYLGTAADTQYF. CDR3 bases: TGTGCCAGCAGTTACCTCGGGACAGCGGCAGATACGCAGTATTTT.

This clone appeared a single time. V usage is TRBV7-2 and J usage is TRBJ2-5, with D maybe TRBD1 (7 bases). This CDR3 comprises 15 residues. V dropped 2 bases and J dropped 5 bases, with 15 bases sitting between them. The germline V gene encodes CDR1 SGHTA and CDR2 FQGNSA. CDR3 DNA sequence: TGTGCCAGCAGCTTATGGATGACAGGGAGGGAGACCCAGTACTTC. Its translation: CASSLWMTGRETQYF.

The chain recombines TRBV9 with TRBJ2-7; TRBD2 matches at 8 bases. Germline trimming cut 4 bases from V and 5 bases from J; bases unmatched to any gene: 17. Germline V lookup: CDR1 SGDLS, CDR2 YYNGEE. The CDR3 totals 17 residues. DNA of the CDR3: TGTGCCAGCAGCCCCCACCTCCTTCGGGAGGGGGAGGACGAGCAGTACTTC. Residues: CASSPHLLREGEDEQYF.